What follows is one T cell receptor (beta chain) and its context. This clonotype has just a few counts. This receptor's antigen is unknown. No quality values exist for individual bases; no much larger clone is one base distant. This specimen comes from a study (dated by TCRdb to 2015 to 2017). In terms of the full investigation: The study set out to test whether tumor-infiltrating Tregs in breast cancer get recruited from blood Tregs or are instead converted in situ from other CD4+ T cell subsets. Results the study describes overall, beyond this receptor: The TCR alpha and beta sequences of tumor-infiltrating Tregs showed the greatest overlap with tumor naive CD4+ T cells, followed by blood naive CD4+ T cells. Tumor memory CD4+ T cell TCR gene usage was found to cluster with blood and lymph node memory CD4+ cells and with lymph node naive CD4+ cells. Rather than covering whole repertoires, validation in the larger cohort was restricted to a single TCR beta V-J rearrangement.

Amplification of full-length TCR variable regions was done by 5' RACE PCR using constant-region reverse primers, and this step was followed by semi-nested PCR with Nested Universal Primer A. The ReliaPrep RNA Cell Miniprep System was used to extract total RNA, which was then reverse transcribed into 5'RACE-ready cDNA with the SMARTer RACE 5'/3' Kit. Full-length TCR alpha and beta libraries were barcoded with multiplex adaptors and sequenced on an Illumina MiSeq. The paper's data handling went like this. For each of nine subset-tissue groups, sequencing data from the five patients were combined, and the groups were compared by unsupervised clustering of TCR gene usage. The Morisita-Horn index, with shared sequences weighted by their contribution to each repertoire, was used to calculate repertoire similarity. TCRdb trimmed the raw reads at Q25, called clones with MiXCR and kept productive beta chains. Rows are combined by CDR3 protein, so each entry shows the most common genes and DNA. The V and J calls follow TCRdb's processing rather than the paper's. In all, the sample holds approximately 9,600 distinct CDR3 sequences, and under 50% of those were seen once. The ten largest make up 2.9% of the sample.

Tregs were isolated as CD4+CD25+CD127-/low cells. Tregs, naive and memory CD4+ T cells from tumor, blood and ipsilateral draining lymph nodes of five breast cancer patients underwent full-length TCR alpha and beta sequencing. Tumor tissue and lymph nodes from ipsilateral axillary dissection were perfused with PBS, minced and digested with collagenase I and hyaluronidase. Ficoll density gradient centrifugation was used to isolate mononuclear cells from either lymph nodes or 50 ml of peripheral blood. Sorted cell populations were confirmed by FACS to exceed 90% purity. V gives up 2 bases and J gives up 4 bases, and the segment between their germline ends measures 8 bases. The germline V gene yields MGHRA for CDR1 and YSYEKL for CDR2. From cysteine to phenylalanine, the CDR3 is 13 amino acids long. The kept DNA is CDR3 alone, 39 bases in frame from the first base.

This clonotype originated in a female donor with breast cancer. Material: Tregs sorted from a lymph node. Rearrangement joined TRBV4-1 to TRBJ2-5; the D assignment is uncertain and may be TRBD1 or TRBD2, with 5 bases supporting each. The DNA sequence is TGCGCCAGCAGCCAATTGAGGGGAGAGACCCAGTACTTC. This codes for CASSQLRGETQYF.